This T cell receptor beta chain was retrieved from a study of cytotoxic CD8 clonotypes in ibrutinib-treated CLL. The study, taken as a whole, reports: Clonality showed a rise at ibrutinib response that reversed toward baseline at progression.

The length of the CDR3 is 14 residues. V shed 3 bases and J shed 10 bases, with 18 bases lying between them. The germline V gene encodes CDR1 LNHDA and CDR2 SQIVND (reference sequence). Only one count was recorded for this clone. Its matching antigen is unknown. Here immunoSEQ multiplex PCR was the method, and the copy in TCRdb shows in-frame clones only, minus some. The sample contains approximately 190,000 clones, just under 80% of which appear only once. V gene TRBV19 combines with J gene TRBJ1-1; no clear D. Specimen: PBMCs, collected after 12 months of ibrutinib treatment. The origin of this receptor is a human donor with chronic lymphocytic leukemia. The CDR3: CASSIRGLLGVAFF. The CDR3 nucleotides are TGTGCCAGTAGTATTCGGGGATTGCTCGGAGTAGCTTTCTTT. Variable domain in full (rest from reference TRBV19 and TRBJ1-1): DGGITQSPKYLFRKEGQNVTLSCEQNLNHDAMYWYRQDPGQGLRLIYYSQIVNDFQKGDIAEGYSVSREKKESFPLTVTSAQKNPTAFYLCASSIRGLLGVAFFGQGTRLTVV.